The rows below give T cell receptor beta chains drawn from one sample of a study of blood T cell repertoires in COVID-19. Assay: immunoSEQ multiplex PCR; the TCRdb copy retains only in-frame clones and omits some. The table has about 98,000 clones, about 90% seen once. The sample comprised peripheral blood. The receptors shown here come from a man in his 70s with acute or convalescent COVID-19. Each CDR3 is given with its conserved first and last residue. A D gene is named only where the DNA matches it firmly. Only part of the rows carry a size: once, few, many, or a class if the clone is expanded.

D gene: .; J gene: TRBJ1-5; CDR3 length: 15; clone size: .; V gene: TRBV10-2; CDR3 protein: CANTPWIGGNQPQHF; CDR3 DNA: TGCGCCAACACCCCTTGGATAGGGGGCAATCAGCCCCAGCATTTT
D gene: .; J gene: TRBJ1-6; CDR3 length: 16; clone size: .; V gene: TRBV11-2; CDR3 protein: CASSLRGSTYNSPLHF; CDR3 DNA: TGTGCCAGCAGCTTACGGGGAAGCACCTATAATTCACCCCTCCACTTT
D gene: TRBD1; J gene: TRBJ2-7; CDR3 length: 15; clone size: .; V gene: TRBV28; CDR3 protein: CASRENGQGKGEQYF; CDR3 DNA: TGTGCCAGCAGAGAAAACGGACAGGGGAAGGGCGAGCAGTACTTC
D gene: TRBD2; J gene: TRBJ2-7; CDR3 length: 14; clone size: .; V gene: TRBV11-2; CDR3 protein: CASSASSGDYEQYF; CDR3 DNA: TGTGCCAGCAGCGCATCTAGCGGGGACTACGAGCAGTACTTC
D gene: .; J gene: TRBJ1-1; CDR3 length: 12; clone size: once; V gene: TRBV28; CDR3 protein: CASSWDGLEAFF; CDR3 DNA: TGTGCCAGCAGTTGGGACGGACTAGAAGCTTTCTTT
D gene: .; J gene: TRBJ1-1; CDR3 length: 15; clone size: .; V gene: TRBV2; CDR3 protein: CASSANLQLNTEAFF; CDR3 DNA: TGTGCCAGCAGTGCCAATTTACAGCTGAACACTGAAGCTTTCTTT
D gene: .; J gene: TRBJ1-4; CDR3 length: 14; clone size: .; V gene: TRBV7-9; CDR3 protein: CASSWLAGSEKLFF; CDR3 DNA: TGTGCCAGCAGCTGGCTTGCCGGTAGCGAAAAACTGTTTTTT
D gene: .; J gene: TRBJ1-2; CDR3 length: 14; clone size: .; V gene: TRBV6-5; CDR3 protein: CASSTGGRIYGYTF; CDR3 DNA: TGTGCCAGCAGTACCGGGGGGAGGATATATGGCTACACCTTC
D gene: .; J gene: TRBJ1-5; CDR3 length: 15; clone size: once; V gene: TRBV5-5; CDR3 protein: CASSLVRDSNQPQHF; CDR3 DNA: TGTGCCAGCAGCTTGGTCAGGGATAGCAATCAGCCCCAGCATTTT
D gene: TRBD2; J gene: TRBJ2-5; CDR3 length: 16; clone size: .; V gene: TRBV2; CDR3 protein: CASSVPSSGGTETQYF; CDR3 DNA: TGTGCCAGCAGCGTACCTTCTAGCGGGGGGACAGAGACCCAGTACTTC
D gene: TRBD2; J gene: TRBJ2-5; CDR3 length: 17; clone size: .; V gene: TRBV9; CDR3 protein: CASSVAHSGVGQETQYF; CDR3 DNA: TGTGCCAGCAGCGTAGCTCATAGCGGGGTGGGTCAAGAGACCCAGTACTTC
D gene: TRBD2; J gene: TRBJ2-3; CDR3 length: 15; clone size: .; V gene: TRBV7-9; CDR3 protein: CASSARGGDTDTQYF; CDR3 DNA: TGTGCCAGCAGCGCCCGCGGGGGGGACACAGATACGCAGTATTTT
D gene: TRBD1; J gene: TRBJ1-3; CDR3 length: 15; clone size: .; V gene: TRBV6-5; CDR3 protein: CASSPDRASGNTIYF; CDR3 DNA: TGTGCCAGCAGCCCAGACAGGGCCTCTGGAAACACCATATATTTT
D gene: TRBD1; J gene: TRBJ1-6; CDR3 length: 15; clone size: .; V gene: TRBV6-5; CDR3 protein: CASSYGQGADSPLHF; CDR3 DNA: TGTGCCAGCAGTTACGGACAGGGGGCTGATTCACCCCTCCACTTT
D gene: .; J gene: TRBJ2-3; CDR3 length: 16; clone size: .; V gene: TRBV3-1/TRBV3-2; CDR3 protein: CASSQVDRTSTDTQYF; CDR3 DNA: TGTGCCAGCAGCCAAGTTGACAGAACTAGCACAGATACGCAGTATTTT
D gene: TRBD2; J gene: TRBJ2-2; CDR3 length: 15; clone size: .; V gene: TRBV29-1; CDR3 protein: CSVEDYRTSTGELFF; CDR3 DNA: TGCAGCGTTGAAGATTATCGGACTAGCACCGGGGAGCTGTTTTTT
D gene: .; J gene: TRBJ1-6; CDR3 length: 15; clone size: .; V gene: TRBV11-2; CDR3 protein: CASSFETVPNSPLHF; CDR3 DNA: TGTGCCAGCAGCTTCGAGACAGTGCCGAATTCACCCCTCCACTTT
D gene: .; J gene: TRBJ1-5; CDR3 length: 14; clone size: .; V gene: TRBV6-4; CDR3 protein: CASSENLGNQPQHF; CDR3 DNA: TGTGCCAGCAGTGAAAACCTAGGTAATCAGCCCCAGCATTTT
D gene: .; J gene: TRBJ2-7; CDR3 length: 11; clone size: .; V gene: TRBV2; CDR3 protein: CASSGQFEQYF; CDR3 DNA: TGTGCCAGCAGTGGACAGTTCGAGCAGTACTTC
D gene: .; J gene: TRBJ1-1; CDR3 length: 14; clone size: .; V gene: TRBV2; CDR3 protein: CASAVESGRTEAFF; CDR3 DNA: TGTGCCAGCGCAGTTGAGTCGGGGAGGACTGAAGCTTTCTTT
D gene: TRBD1; J gene: TRBJ1-2; CDR3 length: 14; clone size: .; V gene: TRBV5-4; CDR3 protein: CASRRTTGPNGYTF; CDR3 DNA: TGTGCCAGCAGACGGACGACAGGGCCAAATGGCTACACCTTC
D gene: .; J gene: TRBJ1-6; CDR3 length: 15; clone size: .; V gene: TRBV5-1; CDR3 protein: CASSLETNRASPLHF; CDR3 DNA: TGCGCCAGCAGCTTGGAGACGAACAGGGCTTCACCCCTCCACTTT
D gene: TRBD2; J gene: TRBJ2-5; CDR3 length: 17; clone size: .; V gene: TRBV2; CDR3 protein: CASSEIWTSGGEETQYF; CDR3 DNA: TGTGCCAGCAGTGAGATTTGGACTAGCGGGGGGGAAGAGACCCAGTACTTC
D gene: .; J gene: TRBJ1-1; CDR3 length: 15; clone size: once; V gene: TRBV6-1; CDR3 protein: CASSDSRQHNTEAFF; CDR3 DNA: TGTGCCAGCAGTGATTCGAGACAGCACAACACTGAAGCTTTCTTT
D gene: TRBD1; J gene: TRBJ2-7; CDR3 length: 14; clone size: once; V gene: TRBV5-6; CDR3 protein: CASSFGTGLHEQYF; CDR3 DNA: TGTGCCAGCAGCTTCGGGACAGGTCTCCACGAGCAGTACTTC
D gene: TRBD1; J gene: TRBJ2-7; CDR3 length: 15; clone size: .; V gene: TRBV5-4; CDR3 protein: CASSYDRGQTYEQYF; CDR3 DNA: TGTGCCAGCAGCTACGACAGGGGGCAAACCTACGAGCAGTACTTC
D gene: .; J gene: TRBJ1-5; CDR3 length: 13; clone size: .; V gene: TRBV27; CDR3 protein: CASSLSVRQPQHF; CDR3 DNA: TGTGCCAGCAGTTTATCGGTCAGGCAGCCCCAGCATTTT
D gene: TRBD1; J gene: TRBJ2-2; CDR3 length: 14; clone size: .; V gene: TRBV2; CDR3 protein: CASQDRKNTGELFF; CDR3 DNA: TGTGCCAGCCAGGACAGGAAAAACACCGGGGAGCTGTTTTTT
D gene: .; J gene: TRBJ2-3; CDR3 length: 14; clone size: .; V gene: TRBV6-1; CDR3 protein: CASSELTGADTQYF; CDR3 DNA: TGTGCCAGCAGTGAATTAACCGGGGCAGATACGCAGTATTTT
D gene: TRBD1; J gene: TRBJ2-1; CDR3 length: 16; clone size: once; V gene: TRBV28; CDR3 protein: CASSLLGTGFYNEQFF; CDR3 DNA: TGTGCCAGCAGTTTATTAGGGACAGGCTTTTACAATGAGCAGTTCTTC
D gene: .; J gene: TRBJ1-5; CDR3 length: 15; clone size: .; V gene: TRBV19; CDR3 protein: CASSIDYDRYQPQHF; CDR3 DNA: TGTGCCAGTAGTATAGACTATGACAGGTATCAGCCCCAGCATTTT
D gene: .; J gene: TRBJ2-3; CDR3 length: 14; clone size: .; V gene: TRBV5-4; CDR3 protein: CASSPTASTDTQYF; CDR3 DNA: TGTGCCAGCAGCCCGACAGCTAGCACAGATACGCAGTATTTT
D gene: TRBD1; J gene: TRBJ1-1; CDR3 length: 15; clone size: few; V gene: TRBV6-4; CDR3 protein: CASSAGTGANTEAFF; CDR3 DNA: TGTGCCAGCAGTGCGGGGACAGGGGCGAACACTGAAGCTTTCTTT
D gene: .; J gene: TRBJ2-7; CDR3 length: 14; clone size: .; V gene: TRBV10-3; CDR3 protein: CAIQAGARSYEQYF; CDR3 DNA: TGTGCCATCCAGGCAGGGGCTCGGTCCTACGAGCAGTACTTC
D gene: TRBD1; J gene: TRBJ2-1; CDR3 length: 18; clone size: .; V gene: TRBV4-1; CDR3 protein: CASSQEGSQGALFNEQFF; CDR3 DNA: TGCGCCAGCAGCCAAGAGGGATCGCAGGGGGCCCTCTTTAATGAGCAGTTCTTC
D gene: .; J gene: TRBJ1-5; CDR3 length: 15; clone size: .; V gene: TRBV10-2; CDR3 protein: CASSESGRAHQPQHF; CDR3 DNA: TGCGCCAGCAGTGAGTCGGGGAGGGCGCATCAGCCCCAGCATTTT
D gene: TRBD1; J gene: TRBJ2-7; CDR3 length: 18; clone size: .; V gene: TRBV19; CDR3 protein: CASSITPTGTGTSYEQYF; CDR3 DNA: TGTGCCAGTAGTATAACCCCAACCGGGACAGGAACCAGCTACGAGCAGTACTTC
D gene: .; J gene: TRBJ1-2; CDR3 length: 15; clone size: .; V gene: TRBV9; CDR3 protein: CASSVEEQRLYGYTF; CDR3 DNA: TGTGCCAGCAGCGTAGAGGAGCAGAGATTATATGGCTACACCTTC
D gene: .; J gene: TRBJ1-5; CDR3 length: 12; clone size: .; V gene: TRBV27; CDR3 protein: CASSRINQPQHF; CDR3 DNA: TGTGCCAGCAGTCGTATCAATCAGCCCCAGCATTTT
D gene: .; J gene: TRBJ1-5; CDR3 length: 14; clone size: .; V gene: TRBV5-6; CDR3 protein: CASSSTGSGQPQHF; CDR3 DNA: TGTGCCAGCAGCAGTACAGGGTCGGGTCAGCCCCAGCATTTT
D gene: .; J gene: TRBJ1-2; CDR3 length: 16; clone size: few; V gene: TRBV18; CDR3 protein: CASSPQGINGEVGYTF; CDR3 DNA: TGTGCCAGCTCACCACAGGGCATAAACGGGGAGGTTGGCTACACCTTC
D gene: .; J gene: TRBJ2-2; CDR3 length: 13; clone size: .; V gene: TRBV7-9; CDR3 protein: CASSLGGAGELFF; CDR3 DNA: TGTGCCAGCAGCTTAGGAGGCGCCGGGGAGCTGTTTTTT
D gene: TRBD1; J gene: TRBJ1-2; CDR3 length: 16; clone size: .; V gene: TRBV6-4; CDR3 protein: CASSDSTGGYNYGYTF; CDR3 DNA: TGTGCCAGCAGTGACTCTACAGGGGGTTATAACTATGGCTACACCTTC
D gene: .; J gene: TRBJ2-3; CDR3 length: 12; clone size: .; V gene: TRBV3-1/TRBV3-2; CDR3 protein: CASSQLESAQYF; CDR3 DNA: TGTGCCAGCAGCCAGCTAGAGTCGGCGCAGTATTTT
D gene: TRBD2; J gene: TRBJ2-3; CDR3 length: 15; clone size: .; V gene: TRBV5-6; CDR3 protein: CASSFGLAVTDTQYF; CDR3 DNA: TGTGCCAGCAGCTTCGGACTAGCGGTCACAGATACGCAGTATTTT
D gene: TRBD1; J gene: TRBJ1-2; CDR3 length: 14; clone size: .; V gene: TRBV28; CDR3 protein: CASRTQGAYPAHTF; CDR3 DNA: TGTGCCAGCAGGACTCAGGGGGCCTACCCCGCGCACACCTTC
D gene: TRBD2; J gene: TRBJ2-3; CDR3 length: 17; clone size: .; V gene: TRBV2; CDR3 protein: CASSDLSGGQGADTQYF; CDR3 DNA: TGTGCCAGCAGTGATCTTAGCGGGGGGCAGGGGGCAGATACGCAGTATTTT
D gene: TRBD1; J gene: TRBJ2-4; CDR3 length: 18; clone size: .; V gene: TRBV5-8; CDR3 protein: CASSSWTGDVLAKNIQYF; CDR3 DNA: TGTGCCAGCAGCTCCTGGACAGGGGATGTACTAGCCAAAAACATTCAGTACTTC
D gene: .; J gene: TRBJ1-1; CDR3 length: 13; clone size: .; V gene: TRBV30; CDR3 protein: CAWRGSGNTEAFF; CDR3 DNA: TGTGCCTGGAGGGGGAGTGGGAACACTGAAGCTTTCTTT
D gene: .; J gene: TRBJ2-1; CDR3 length: 13; clone size: once; V gene: TRBV13; CDR3 protein: CASSLSSGHEQFF; CDR3 DNA: TGTGCCAGCAGCTTATCGTCTGGCCATGAGCAGTTCTTC